This T cell receptor beta chain was retrieved from a study of cytomegalovirus exposure and HLA in healthy donors (dated by TCRdb to 2016 to 2017). Regarding the complete study: An earlier analysis of approximately 600 of the donors reported about 250 Gb of sequence data and some 120 million unique TCR beta sequences from 150 million to 200 million T cells. Roughly 300 gigabases of sequencing data and 70 million to 100 million unique TCR sequences made up an early release that covered around 640 HLA-typed donors. Of the roughly 400 genotyped donors, over 65% fell in the genetic ancestry cluster associated with self-reported Caucasian donors. The study was designed to test whether signatures of past pathogen exposure could be identified by cataloging public T cell receptors. Using immunosequencing, the study profiled T cell repertoires from around 680 subjects and related those repertoires to cytomegalovirus serostatus. In addition to the first cohort of approximately 670 subjects, a separate validation cohort of 120 different subjects was used. To predict cytomegalovirus infection status, the study combined high-throughput TCR immunosequencing, statistical association of individual TCRs with disease status, and machine learning. In a later analysis, previously published TCR beta repertoires from roughly 710 donors were re-analyzed and high-resolution HLA genotyping was added so that TCR occurrence patterns could be studied. In the later analysis, no new phenotypic data were used to find candidate immune exposures; instead, reliance was placed on TCR beta sequences and their occurrence across donors. An earlier analysis of 587 of the donors used high-throughput TCR beta sequencing to judge whether each TCR beta V gene segment behaved as functional or pseudogenic. Alongside the repertoire data, information on donor age, sex, ethnicity and CMV serostatus was compiled. Genome-wide SNP genotypes for about three fifths of the 666 donors were used in a later genetic analysis, which treated that subset as a discovery cohort. Every discovery cohort repertoire had been produced on one sequencing platform. HLA typing covered class I and class II loci at four-digit resolution. The number of donors typed differed by locus, with about 629-630 for A, B, C, DRB1 and DQB1, 522 for DQA1, 600 to 610 for DPA1, and approximately 470 for DPB1. A handful of DR-DQ haplotypes were handled as single units for association and clustering because linkage in the cohort was strong. Among about 410 genotyped donors of the cohort, an average of around 250,000 unique TCR beta nucleotide sequences was sequenced per donor, of which approximately 19% were non-productive. Overall study outcomes, separate from this receptor: A later genetic analysis reported fewer N-insertions in productive TCRs among donors in an Asian-associated ancestry cluster than the approximately 700-donor mean. Most CMV-associated TCR beta chains appeared to be HLA-restricted in a later analysis, and the HLA associations seemed to be driven largely by CMV exposure. A further reported finding was that TCR beta sequences accurately predicted the HLA-A and HLA-B alleles for most subjects in the first cohort. Because HLA typing was unavailable for some donors at each locus, only the typed subset was used in association tests. V-gene and J-gene trimming of TCR beta chains was associated with a missense DCLRE1C variant in a later genetic analysis, and the association was replicated in an independent cohort. Because counts were too low, roughly 18 rarely observed V segments, including chromosome 9 orphons, were left out of the earlier analysis of 587 of the donors. In an earlier analysis of about 600 of the donors, most TCR beta V segments appeared in productive rearrangements about 90% or about 30% of the time, broadly matching IMGT annotations. While some public TCRs were present in many individuals, most TCR sequences turned up only very rarely across donors. A cluster of highly shared sequence variants was judged likely to represent a technical artifact of the sequencing pipeline. In a later analysis, several top co-occurrence clusters were reported to appear linked to parvovirus B19, influenza, CMV and Epstein-Barr virus. In a later analysis, HLA-associated TCR beta chains showed more clonal expansion and lower generation probabilities than non-associated chains that were equally common. CMV serostatus was the only immune exposure information available for the cohort. According to a later analysis, TCR association rates differed among HLA loci, with DRB1 alleles showing the most associated TCRs and HLA-C alleles showing the fewest. The authors suggested that the approach could potentially be generalized to other disease states and immunological phenotypes. In vitro tests confirmed that three of the cytomegalovirus-associated TCR beta chains recognize cytomegalovirus antigens. Strong co-occurrence of HLA alleles, especially DR and DQ, made assigning TCR associations to individual alleles difficult. Correlated functional status among segregating V segments might be attributable to linkage disequilibrium, but an unknown experimental factor could not be ruled out. The classifier was reported to diagnose cytomegalovirus status with high specificity and sensitivity in both the original cohort and the validation cohort. This cohort had only TCR beta chains sequenced, and the lack of alpha or paired-chain data limited which features could be detected. The study listed 164 TCR beta chains as associated with cytomegalovirus. Specific HLA alleles were associated with 16,951 TCR beta sequences at a false discovery rate of 0.05 in a later analysis. Sequencing depth was assumed to be roughly uniform across donors in the presence/absence analyses, though that assumption may not hold.

Remarks on this clone: Its antigen target is currently unknown. Per-nucleotide qualities are absent, and no much larger clonotype sits a single base away.

Receptor amplification or capture employed the immunoSEQ multiplex PCR assay. For the multiplex PCR, a mixture combining 60 forward primers for TCR Vbeta segments and 13 reverse primers for TCR Jbeta segments was used. A multiplex PCR assay on genomic DNA amplified the CDR3 region of rearranged TCR beta genes. On the Illumina HiSeq System, the amplified TCR beta libraries were sequenced as 87-base-pair reads. The original pipeline was this. In a later analysis, approximately 74 million unique TCR beta chains were counted across the approximately 620 repertoires, and about 9.9 million of these chains were shared by at least two donors. Raw reads were error-corrected and collapsed into unique sequences by a nearest-neighbor algorithm in which closely related sequences were merged to remove PCR and sequencing errors. V, D and J gene segments were assigned by aligning CDR3 sequences to IMGT reference sequences. For a sequence to be retained, at least a six-nucleotide match to both a V gene segment and a J gene segment was required. Rearrangements were called productive when the CDR3 lacked stop codons and stayed in frame with V and J; all others were non-productive. CDR3 was defined according to IMGT convention as the region running from the second conserved V-encoded cysteine to the conserved J-encoded phenylalanine. The earlier analysis of 500 to 750 of the donors excluded any sequence lacking an unambiguous match to a single V gene segment. An earlier analysis of over 450 of the donors classified V segments as functional when productive rearrangements were above 56.7% and as segregating when the standard deviation between donors was above 5%. A statistical classification framework was built to diagnose cytomegalovirus status from the catalog of TCR beta chain sequences. V and J gene assignment, in a later analysis, came from comparing TCR nucleotide sequences with IMGT/GENE-DB human TR gene sequences. Using the TCRdist pipeline, a later analysis assigned CDR3 sequences along with most-parsimonious VDJ recombination scenarios. A later analysis defined each TCR beta chain by its CDR3 amino acid sequence plus V-gene family, and excluded reads lacking a unique V-gene family. To address suspected cross-contamination and a sequencing artifact, a later analysis removed 550 to 750 highly shared, low-generation-probability nucleotide sequences. A later analysis calculated a clonal expansion index for each public chain from normalized within-repertoire ranks of inferred template counts. In a later analysis, generation probabilities were computed using a VDJ recombination model fitted to out-of-frame rearrangements, and the results were checked against IGoR. In a later analysis, hypergeometric tests were used to score TCR-TCR, TCR-HLA and TCR-CMV co-occurrence, with a repertoire-size bias correction applied to TCR pairs. In a later analysis, false discovery rates were estimated by permuting HLA or CMV assignments 20 times. In a later analysis, co-occurring TCRs were grouped using DBSCAN, and TCRdist sequence similarity was added for clustering within HLA-allele-positive subsets. Repertoires with fewer than 30,000 or more than 120,000 public chains, plus five repertoires with anomalous nucleotide sharing, were excluded from co-occurrence clustering. TCRdb obtained this table from immuneACCESS and retained in-frame rearrangements with V and J assigned. These tables miss some clones; where compared with another copy, unresolved V genes account for less than half of the shortfall, and the remainder is unexplained. That table gives V, J and clone size, and the DNA gave D and trimming. This sample has 120,000 or so clones in its table, and 80% of those were observed once. The ten largest make up 1% of the sample.

The cohort was made up of 500 to 850 healthy bone marrow donors. All cohort members were sampled while nominally healthy, although unrecorded immune exposures were likely present. The donor tested CMV seronegative, placing the donor among the 350 or so seronegative members of the cohort. A peripheral blood sample was collected from each donor, and TCR beta sequencing was performed on peripheral blood mononuclear cells. The Qiagen DNeasy Blood Extraction Kit was used to extract genomic DNA from the blood cell samples. Material for sequencing was PBMCs. The receptor was derived from a man aged 40-55 years in good health and CMV-seronegative.

The DNA is TGCAGCGTTGAGGGGACTAGCGGTTACACCGGGGAGCTGTTTTTT. Its product reads: CSVEGTSGYTGELFF. Recombination connected TRBV29-1 to TRBJ2-2; TRBD2 agrees with 11 junctional bases. The germline V gene provides CDR1 SQVTM and CDR2 ANQGSEA. The CDR3 runs 15 amino acids, cysteine and phenylalanine included. Here the CDR3 DNA is all that survives: 45 bases in frame from base 1. Relative to germline, V is missing 3 bases and J is missing 3 bases, with 3 bases of the junction outside any gene match.